This TCR beta chain comes out of a study of blood T cell repertoires in COVID-19. On the study more broadly: Both acute and convalescent COVID-19 samples were obtained from the United States, Italy and Spain. Sample material is recorded as cDNA or gDNA derived from T cells, B-cell-depleted T cells, or PBMCs.

Looked up from germline, CDR1 is SGHVS and CDR2 is FQNEAQ. Trimming removed 5 bases from V and 3 bases from J; junction bases left unmatched: 16. The CDR3 length is 19 residues. How the authors handled the data: Reference gene primer amplification yielded estimated nucleated cell counts. TCRdb's table, derived via immunoSEQ multiplex PCR, lists solely in-frame clones and lacks some. The DNA gave D and trimming, while V, J and clone size come from that table. The table includes roughly 280,000 clones, 87% detected once. This receptor was obtained from a woman aged 50 to 60 who had recovered from COVID-19. This chain links TRBV7-8 with TRBJ2-4; 10 nucleotides line up with TRBD2. Specimen: peripheral blood. CDR3 nucleotide sequence: TGTGCCAGCAGCGGATCTAGCGGGGGCTTTGAGCGGAGCAAAAACATTCAGTACTTC. Amino acids: CASSGSSGGFERSKNIQYF.